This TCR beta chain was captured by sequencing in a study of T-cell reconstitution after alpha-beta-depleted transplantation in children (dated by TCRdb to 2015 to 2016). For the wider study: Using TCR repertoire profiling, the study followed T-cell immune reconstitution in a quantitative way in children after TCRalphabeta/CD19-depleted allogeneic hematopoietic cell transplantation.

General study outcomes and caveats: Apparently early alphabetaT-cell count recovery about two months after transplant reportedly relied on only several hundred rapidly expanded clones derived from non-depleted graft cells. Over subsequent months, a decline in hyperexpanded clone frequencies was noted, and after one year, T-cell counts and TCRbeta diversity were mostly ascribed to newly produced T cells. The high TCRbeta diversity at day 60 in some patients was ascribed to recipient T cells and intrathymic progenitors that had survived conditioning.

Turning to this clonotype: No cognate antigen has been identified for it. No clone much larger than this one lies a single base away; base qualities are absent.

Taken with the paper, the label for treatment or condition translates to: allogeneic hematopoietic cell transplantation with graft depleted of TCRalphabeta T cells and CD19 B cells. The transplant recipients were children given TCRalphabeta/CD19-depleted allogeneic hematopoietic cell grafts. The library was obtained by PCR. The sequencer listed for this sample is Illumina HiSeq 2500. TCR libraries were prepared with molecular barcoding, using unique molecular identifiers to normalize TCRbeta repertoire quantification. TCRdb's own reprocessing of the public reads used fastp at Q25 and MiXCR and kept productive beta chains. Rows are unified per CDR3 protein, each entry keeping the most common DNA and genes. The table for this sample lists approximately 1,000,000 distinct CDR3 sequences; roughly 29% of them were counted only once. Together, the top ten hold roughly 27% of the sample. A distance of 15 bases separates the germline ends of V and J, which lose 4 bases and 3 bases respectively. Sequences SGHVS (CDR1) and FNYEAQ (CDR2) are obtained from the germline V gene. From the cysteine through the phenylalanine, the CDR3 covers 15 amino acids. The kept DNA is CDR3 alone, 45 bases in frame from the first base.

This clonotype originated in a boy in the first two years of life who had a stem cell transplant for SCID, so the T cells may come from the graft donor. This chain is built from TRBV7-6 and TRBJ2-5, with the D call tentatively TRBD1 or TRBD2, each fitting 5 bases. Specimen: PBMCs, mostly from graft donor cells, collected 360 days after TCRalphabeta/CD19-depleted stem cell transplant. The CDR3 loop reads CASSSVGDLKETQYF. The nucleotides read TGTGCCAGCAGCTCAGTCGGGGACCTTAAAGAGACCCAGTACTTC.